This T cell receptor beta chain was recovered during a study of spatial heterogeneity in lung cancer. At the level of the study: Detected beta-chain sequences consistently exceeded alpha-chain sequences. There were, on average, more than nine raw-read appearances for each unique TCR and UMI combination.

Time point meaning: blood at routine non-recurrence follow-up after resection. Whole RNA obtained from tumor, nontumor lung or frozen PBMC underwent sequencing without sorting. Broader study findings: Among blood samples, ubiquitous expanded tumor TCRs appeared more at resection than at follow-up.

Each TCR cDNA molecule carried a unique molecular identifier. Each CDR3 protein is one row after TCRdb ran MiXCR on the 5' RACE reads. Altogether under 150,000 distinct CDR3 sequences are present, approximately 12% being singletons, with the ten largest covering 16%. The CDR3 runs to 13 residues. Germline CDR1 reads MNHEY; CDR2 reads SVGAGI. Trimming stripped 10 bases from V and 3 bases from J, with 15 bases between. Concerning this clonotype itself: Its antigen is not identified.

Sequenced here: PBMCs, sampled at follow-up. The receptor was derived from a male donor with early-stage non-small cell lung cancer. The rearrangement uses TRBV6-5 and TRBJ1-2, with D possibly being TRBD1 (5 bases). CDR3 nucleotide sequence: TGTGCCATCTCGAGGGGAAGGGACTATGGCTACACCTTC. Its protein product is CAISRGRDYGYTF.